Following are 10 T cell receptor beta chains from one sample sequenced in a study of blood T cell repertoires in COVID-19. Method: immunoSEQ multiplex PCR; TCRdb's copy keeps in-frame clones and lacks some. The table shows about 170,000 clones, with more than 60% occurring only once. Material for sequencing was peripheral blood. These receptor sequences come from a man aged 65-85 years with acute or convalescent COVID-19.

The chain has TRBV3-1 (or the pseudogene TRBV3-2) and TRBJ1-4; D gene unclear. V was pared by 4 bases and J by 4 bases, with 13 bases between. Germline assignment: CDR1 LGHDT and CDR2 YNNKEL (reference sequence). This CDR3 has 15 residues. The CDR3 is CASSPHRIFNEKLFF. In nucleotides, the CDR3 is TGTGCCAGCAGCCCCCACAGAATTTTTAATGAAAAACTGTTTTTT.

This sequence joins TRBV6-5 and TRBJ2-3, with 10 bases aligning to TRBD1. The CDR3 is 15 residues long. After removal of 8 bases from V and 1 base from J, the junction contained 6 bases not matched to a gene. Germline V gene data show CDR1 as MNHEY and CDR2 as SVGAGI. The CDR3 region has the DNA TGTGCCAGCCGCCTCGGACAGGGGGGCACAGATACGCAGTATTTT. Its translation is CASRLGQGGTDTQYF.

The rearrangement links TRBV27 to TRBJ2-3; tentatively, D is TRBD2 (6 bases). CDR1 MNHEY and CDR2 SMNVEV come from the germline V gene (reference sequence). Trimming cost V 7 bases and J 1 base, with 12 bases left between them. This CDR3 comprises 14 residues. The CDR3: CASTAPGGTDTQYF. CDR3 nucleotides: TGTGCCAGCACCGCCCCGGGAGGCACAGATACGCAGTATTTT.

This rearrangement joins TRBV18 to TRBJ2-2; D may be TRBD2 (6 bases). There are 15 residues in the CDR3. Germline values: CDR1 KGHSH, CDR2 LQKENI. V dropped 5 bases and J dropped 1 base, with 11 bases sitting between them. The CDR3 is CASSSEAGNTGELFF. The DNA of the CDR3 is TGTGCCAGCTCATCAGAAGCGGGGAACACCGGGGAGCTGTTTTTT.

The chain has TRBV14 and TRBJ1-1, with 8 nucleotides matching TRBD1. The CDR3 extends over 15 amino acids. V was pared by 0 bases and J by 13 bases, with 13 bases of the junction left unmatched. Germline assignment: CDR1 SGHDN and CDR2 FVKESK. CDR3 region: CASSQDEYGTGLDFF. In DNA, the CDR3 is TGTGCCAGCAGCCAAGATGAATACGGGACAGGCTTGGATTTCTTT.

J is TRBJ1-2 and V is TRBV18; TRBD1 might be the D (5 bases). The CDR3 covers 16 residues. CDR1 is KGHSH and CDR2 is LQKENI in the germline V gene. V dropped 2 bases and J dropped 4 bases, with 17 bases sitting between them. CDR3 region: CASSPDTAGTSYGYTF. The CDR3 DNA is TGTGCCAGCTCACCAGACACTGCCGGGACTAGCTATGGCTACACCTTC.

The chain links TRBV6-1 to TRBJ2-7; 9 bases align to TRBD1. V lost 3 bases to trimming and J lost 2 bases; unmatched junction nucleotides: 8. This CDR3 comprises 16 residues. Germline V CDR1 and CDR2: MNHNS, SASEGT. The CDR3, as DNA: TGTGCCAGCAGTGAGGGTTGGGGACAGGGCACCTACGAGCAGTACTTC. Protein: CASSEGWGQGTYEQYF.

This chain connects TRBV6-4 to TRBJ2-4, with D possibly TRBD1 on 5 matching bases. CDR3 length: 14 residues. Deletions cut 3 bases from V and 5 bases from J, with 11 bases between. Germline values: CDR1 MRHNA, CDR2 SNTAGT. The CDR3 region is CASSDAQGQNIQYF. The CDR3 coding sequence is TGTGCCAGCAGTGATGCGCAGGGCCAAAACATTCAGTACTTC.

This clone has just one count. The V gene is TRBV28, the J gene TRBJ1-5; 7 bases line up with TRBD1. Germline lookup yields CDR1 MDHEN and CDR2 SYDVKM. Trimming took 2 bases from V and 9 from J; bases not matched to a gene: 10. The CDR3 is made up of 15 amino acids. CDR3 region: CASSLAGTDLWPQHF. The CDR3 nucleotides read TGTGCCAGCAGTTTAGCCGGGACAGACCTATGGCCCCAGCATTTT.

The chain recombines TRBV5-6 with TRBJ2-1; D may be TRBD2 (6 bases). This CDR3 has 14 amino acids. Germline V gene sequence: CDR1 SGHDT, CDR2 YYEEEE. The V gene lost 0 bases and the J gene lost 7 bases, with 11 bases spanning the gap. The CDR3 spells CASSLVRTKNEQFF. The DNA of the CDR3 is TGTGCCAGCAGCTTGGTTCGGACTAAGAATGAGCAGTTCTTC.